These 10 T cell receptor beta chains originate from one sample sequenced in a study of OX40 agonist ivuxolimab in advanced cancers. Library preparation used the immunoSEQ multiplex PCR assay. TCRdb mirrors the immuneACCESS table, restricted to in-frame sequences. Some clones are absent from its copies; in checked studies, under half trace to an unresolved V gene, and the reason for the others is unknown. Counted in this sample were about 46,000 clones; roughly 86% of them appeared once. Roughly 10% of the sample is held by the ten biggest clonotypes. The input for sequencing was CD4+ or CD8+ T cells sorted from blood, taken in a trial of the OX40 agonist ivuxolimab. Receptors originate from an adult with an advanced solid tumor such as melanoma, head and neck, liver or kidney cancer.

The chain uses TRBV7-9 and TRBJ2-1; D might be TRBD2 (7 bases). The CDR3 is 16 residues long. With 1 base removed from V and 6 bases from J, the gap between germline ends came to 16 bases. The V gene's germline CDR1 is SEHNR and CDR2 FQNEAQ (reference sequence). CDR3 amino acids: CASSLGRGTKSNEQFF. In DNA form, the CDR3 reads TGTGCCAGCAGCTTAGGGAGGGGGACTAAATCCAATGAGCAGTTCTTC.

The chain uses TRBV9 and TRBJ2-3; D is unclear. Between the trimmed V and J ends, which lost 3 bases and 0 bases, there was a span of 11 bases. Germline V CDR1 and CDR2: SGDLS, YYNGEE. The CDR3 covers 15 residues. The CDR3 is CASSDPLESTDTQYF. CDR3 bases: TGTGCCAGCAGCGACCCCCTAGAAAGCACAGATACGCAGTATTTT.

This clone is a singleton in its sample. This rearrangement joins TRBV4-3 to TRBJ1-2; D gene unclear. Germline loops: CDR1 LGHNA, CDR2 YSLEER. V was pared by 1 base and J by 7 bases, with 19 bases between. This CDR3 is 16 amino acids long. The CDR3 DNA follows: TGCGCCAGCAGCCAAGGAGCAACAGCGAATCGGGGTGGCTACACCTTC. The encoded protein is CASSQGATANRGGYTF.

This chain connects TRBV28 to TRBJ1-3; D is perhaps TRBD1 (6 bases). The CDR3 is 15 amino acids. V was clipped by 5 bases and J by 1 base, with 12 bases between them. CDR1 and CDR2 (germline): MDHEN, SYDVKM. The CDR3 sequence: CASSIKQGSGNTIYF. In nucleotides, the CDR3 is TGTGCCAGCAGTATCAAACAGGGATCTGGAAACACCATATATTTT.

This sequence joins TRBV2 and TRBJ2-1; no definite D call. Germline CDR1 and CDR2: SNHLY and FYNNEI. Between the trimmed V and J ends, which lost 5 bases and 14 bases, there was a span of 4 bases. The CDR3 contains 8 residues. The CDR3 bases are TGTGCCAGCAGTACGGAGTTCTTC. This sequence encodes CASSTEFF.

This clone was seen a single time. The chain recombines TRBV30 with TRBJ2-5, with D uncertain. Trimming shortened V by 0 bases and J by 0 bases, and 14 bases separated the two germline ends. CDR1 is GTSNPN, CDR2 SVGIG, per germline (reference sequence). This CDR3 is built from 16 residues. The CDR3 nucleotides read TGTGCCTGGAGTGTAATACAACGATCGTACCAAGAGACCCAGTACTTC. Its translation is CAWSVIQRSYQETQYF.

This clone was seen many times. The chain joins TRBV6-1 to TRBJ2-1; D is perhaps TRBD1 (6 bases). V dropped 11 bases and J dropped 5 bases, with 13 bases sitting between them. This CDR3 comprises 12 residues. Germline V CDR1 and CDR2: MNHNS, SASEGT. DNA of the CDR3: TGTGCCGGCCGGGACATAGACAATGAGCAGTTCTTC. Translation: CAGRDIDNEQFF.

As concerns this clone: The identical CDR3 is also encoded by other nucleotide sequences in the sample. The V call is TRBV5-4, the J call TRBJ1-6; D unresolved. This CDR3 region has 12 residues. CDR1 is SGHNT, CDR2 YYREEE, per germline (reference sequence). The V end was cut by 4 bases, the J end by 6 bases, with 5 bases between. For the CDR3, the DNA is TGTGCCAGCAGCAGCGGTAATTCACCCCTCCACTTT. It translates to CASSSGNSPLHF. Variable domain in full (rest from reference TRBV5-4 and TRBJ1-6): ETGVTQSPTHLIKTRGQQVTLRCSSQSGHNTVSWYQQALGQGPQFIFQYYREEENGRGNFPPRFSGLQFPNYSSELNVNALELDDSALYLCASSSGNSPLHFGNGTRLTVT.

Points on this clone: The sample contains more than one DNA sequence encoding this CDR3. V is TRBV9 and J is TRBJ2-1; no clear D gene. V was cut by 3 bases and J by 7 bases, with 2 bases left in between. Germline loops: CDR1 SGDLS, CDR2 YYNGEE. This CDR3 has 10 residues. In DNA, the CDR3 is TGTGCCAGCAGCGGGAATGAGCAGTTCTTC. Translating it yields CASSGNEQFF.

A single count supports this clone. V is TRBV13 and J is TRBJ1-1, with D possibly TRBD1 on 5 matching bases. V lost 5 bases and J lost 8, with 9 bases in between. Per the germline V gene, CDR1 is PRHDT and CDR2 is FYEKMQ (reference sequence). This CDR3 has 11 residues. CDR3 DNA: TGTGCCAGCAGCATGACAGCAGAAGCTTTCTTT. Protein sequence: CASSMTAEAFF.